This T cell receptor (beta chain) is from a study of blood T cell repertoires in COVID-19. Turning to the study itself: The analysed material was cDNA or gDNA that came from T cells, B-cell-depleted T cells, or PBMCs.

Participants were placed into cohorts based on the clinical history they reported. Two negative PCRs, clearance, or symptom resolution had been documented for recovered Cohort 3 donors. TCRdb keeps only in-frame clones here, not all; method: immunoSEQ multiplex PCR. The data contain 200,000 or so clones, nearly 90% of them singletons. Germline CDR1 reads LGHDT; CDR2 reads YNNKEL (reference sequence). CDR3 length: 16 amino acids. Trimming removed 5 bases from V and 0 bases from J; junction bases left unmatched: 7. This receptor was identified in a man younger than 40 who had recovered from COVID-19. The specimen was PBMCs or T cells enriched from blood (not recorded which). The chain couples TRBV3-1 (or the pseudogene TRBV3-2) to TRBJ1-1; 9 positions match TRBD1. CDR3 in amino acids: CASSTGTGYMNTEAFF. The CDR3, as DNA: TGTGCCAGCAGCACCGGGACAGGGTATATGAACACTGAAGCTTTCTTT.